There are many counts of the clone carrying this T cell receptor (beta chain). The antigen is unknown. CDR3 length equals 13 residues. Trimming pared 10 bases from V and 2 bases from J, leaving 15 bases between. Germline lookup yields CDR1 MNHNS and CDR2 SASEGT. Time point denoted: newly diagnosed GD, antithyroid drugs for less than 3 months. Construction of the TCR library relied on RNA isolated from PBMCs. According to the study, TCR beta libraries were built with iRepertoire HTBI primers and CDR3-region Arm-PCR. TCRdb used MiXCR to reprocess the multiplex PCR reads, holding one entry per CDR3 protein. Among 400,000 to 550,000 distinct CDR3 sequences, 15% were seen once, and the ten largest hold around 15%. This sample is drawn from a study of regulatory T cells in long-lasting Graves disease. Study conclusions and caveats: Less diverse TCR repertoires were seen in persistent Graves' patients than in newly diagnosed ones. Persistent disease was associated with favored TRBV28 usage and with favored use of TRBJ1-2 and TRBJ2-5.

The sample was also reused in another study, on T cells in Graves' hyperthyroidism and ophthalmopathy. That publication notes: Pregnant or lactating patients were excluded, as were those with uncontrolled infection or other autoimmune disease. Researchers ran a first-round RT-PCR on the TCR CDR3 using the HTBI primer set.

The sequence was obtained from a woman aged 25 to 39 with Graves disease. The chain recombines TRBV6-1 with TRBJ2-7; a possible D gene is TRBD1 (6 bases). Sequences were derived from peripheral blood mononuclear cells (PBMCs), sampled at new diagnosis, from a patient treated with antithyroid drugs. The CDR3 DNA is TGTGCCACCCAGGACAGACCTCCCTACGAGCAGTACTTC. This gives the protein CATQDRPPYEQYF.